These 26 T cell receptor beta chains came from one sample sequenced in a study of CD8+CD57+ T cells in acquired aplastic anemia. Sequenced patients had shown CD8+CD57+ cell expansion by flow cytometry. Researchers used genomic DNA as the template to profile TCR beta VDJ and CDR3. Each CDR3 protein gets one entry after TCRdb re-called the reads with MiXCR. Counted here are fewer than 250,000 distinct CDR3 sequences, roughly 45% occurring once; the ten biggest clones make up 15% to 20%. The source material was sorted CD4+, CD8+, or CD8+CD57+ T cells (not recorded which) from PBMCs. The source is a human donor with aplastic anemia.

In its sample, this clonotype was seen once. The chain combines TRBV7-2 with TRBJ2-3; 11 bases agree with TRBD2. The CDR3 sequence is 14 residues long. Trimming at V came to 4 bases and at J to 7 bases, leaving 4 bases not matched to a gene. CDR1 is SGHTA and CDR2 is FQGNSA in the germline V gene. Written as DNA, the CDR3 is TGTGCCAGCAGCTCTAGCGGGGGGCCGAATACGCAGTATTTT. Encoded protein: CASSSSGGPNTQYF. The full variable domain, rest sourced from reference TRBV7-2 and TRBJ2-3, is GAGVSQSPSNKVTEKGKDVELRCDPISGHTALYWYRQSLGQGLEFLIYFQGNSAPDKSGLPSDRFSAERTGGSVSTLTIQRTQQEDSAVYLCASSSSGGPNTQYFGPGTRLTVL.

Remarks on this clonotype: Likely a read error: the CDR3 ends without its conserved phenylalanine or tryptophan. The chain combines TRBV20-1 with TRBJ1-1; D remains unclear. The V and J ends lost 2 bases and 3 bases respectively, with 10 bases between them. This CDR3 has 13 amino acids. In germline, CDR1 is DFQATT, CDR2 SNEGSKA (reference sequence). The DNA for the CDR3 is TGCAGTGCTAGATTGACTACGGACACTGAAGCTTTCTGT. Translating gives CSARLTTDTEAFC.

The chain employs TRBV18 and TRBJ2-1, with TRBD2 as a possible D gene (5 bases). The CDR3 runs to 15 residues. Trimming removed 3 bases from V and 4 bases from J, with 13 bases in between. The germline V gene has CDR1 KGHSH and CDR2 LQKENI. In nucleotides, the CDR3 is TGTGCCAGCTCACCGGCCGGGGAGCCTTACAATGAGCAGTTCTTC. Protein sequence: CASSPAGEPYNEQFF. The complete variable domain, with remaining parts taken from reference TRBV18 and TRBJ2-1, reads NAGVMQNPRHLVRRRGQEARLRCSPMKGHSHVYWYRQLPEEGLKFMVYLQKENIIDESGMPKERFSAEFPKEGPSILRIQQVVRGDSAAYFCASSPAGEPYNEQFFGPGTRLTVL.

This clonotype was detected once. The chain is built from TRBV19 and TRBJ2-1; TRBD1 aligns across 9 bases. From germline, CDR1 is LNHDA and CDR2 SQIVND (reference sequence). Unmatched junction bases numbered 5, after V lost 5 bases and J lost 6 bases. The CDR3 runs 14 residues. CDR3 DNA: TGTGCCAGTAGTCAACAGGGGGCGGTCAATGAGCAGTTCTTC. Protein: CASSQQGAVNEQFF.

The rearrangement links TRBV15 to TRBJ2-2, with a weak D call TRBD2 (5 bases). This CDR3 has 16 amino acids. V was trimmed by 0 bases and J by 5 bases, leaving 13 bases between them. CDR1 is LNHNV, CDR2 YYDKDF, per germline (reference sequence). Here the CDR3 reads CATSRDTGVGTGELFF. The CDR3 DNA reads as TGTGCCACCAGCAGAGATACCGGGGTAGGGACCGGGGAGCTGTTTTTT.

The chain joins TRBV3-1 to TRBJ1-3, with 8 positions matching TRBD1. This CDR3 is built from 17 residues. CDR1 is LGHDT and CDR2 is YNNKEL in the germline V gene (reference sequence). The ends lost 0 bases at V and 5 bases at J; junction bases unmatched: 9. CDR3 nucleotide sequence: TGTGCCAGCAGCCAAGATGGGTACAGGGGGGAACGAAACACCATATATTTT. It specifies CASSQDGYRGERNTIYF.

The chain uses TRBV7-2 and TRBJ1-6; D unresolved. The CDR3 runs to 12 residues. The V end lost 5 bases, the J end lost 14 bases, and 13 bases lay between the germline ends. CDR1 and CDR2 from the germline V gene are SGHTA and FQGNSA. In DNA, the CDR3 is TGTGCCAGCAGCGTACCTCCCTGGGCCCTCCACTTT. As protein: CASSVPPWALHF.

CDR3 DNA: TGTGCCAGCAGTTTCACAGGACTGAACGAGCAGTACTTC. Translated: CASSFTGLNEQYF. The chain employs TRBV12-3 or TRBV12-4 and TRBJ2-7; TRBD1 or TRBD2 may be the D gene (5 bases each). Trimming stripped 3 bases from V and 5 bases from J, with 11 bases between. The CDR3 is 13 residues long.

The chain is built from TRBV5-1 and TRBJ1-3, with TRBD1 as a possible D gene (5 bases). V shed 4 bases and J shed 8 bases, with 19 bases lying between them. Per the germline V gene, CDR1 is SGHRS and CDR2 is YFSETQ. CDR3 length: 15 residues. CDR3 protein: CASSRPEWGRHTIYF. As DNA, the CDR3 is TGCGCCAGCAGCAGACCAGAGTGGGGCCGGCACACCATATATTTT. Filled out from reference TRBV5-1 and TRBJ1-3, the complete variable domain reads KAGVTQTPRYLIKTRGQQVTLSCSPISGHRSVSWYQQTPGQGLQFLFEYFSETQRNKGNFPGRFSGRQFSNSRSEMNVSTLELGDSALYLCASSRPEWGRHTIYFGEGSWLTVV.

The table lists this clonotype with many counts. The chain has TRBV14 and TRBJ2-3; D remains unclear. The CDR3 totals 13 residues. Germline CDR1 and CDR2: SGHDN and FVKESK. V shed 0 bases and J shed 7 bases, with 8 bases lying between them. The DNA of the CDR3 is TGTGCCAGCAGCCAAGATCTGCCTTATACGCAGTATTTT. Protein sequence: CASSQDLPYTQYF.

The sample holds a few counts of this clonotype. This chain links TRBV3-2 with TRBJ2-5; the D call of TRBD2 is as the table states it, not checked on the DNA. TRBV3-2 represents a pseudogene. The CDR3 extends over 14 amino acids. The CDR3 bases are TGTGCCAGCATGACTGGGGGGAGTCAAGAGACCCAGTACTTC. As protein: CASMTGGSQETQYF.

Notes on this clonotype: Sequence at one end of the junction differs from germline and may be a read error. The V and J genes are TRBV2 and TRBJ1-4; D is perhaps TRBD1 (6 bases). Germline V gene lookup returns CDR1 SNHLY and CDR2 FYNNEI. CDR3 length: 13 amino acids. This CDR3 reads CASSLSDSERLVF. The CDR3, as DNA: TGTGCCAGCAGCCTATCGGACAGCGAAAGACTGGTTTTT.

This clonotype was counted at least ten times. The chain carries TRBV2 and TRBJ2-1; the D gene is possibly TRBD2 (5 bases). The CDR3 length is 15 residues. Germline loops: CDR1 SNHLY, CDR2 FYNNEI. Between the trimmed V and J ends, which lost 7 bases and 8 bases, there was a span of 21 bases. The DNA for the CDR3 is TGTGCCAGCAAAAAAGGAAGGGTCCCGAGGGATGAGCAGTTCTTC. Translation: CASKKGRVPRDEQFF. Drawing the rest from reference TRBV2 and TRBJ2-1, the complete variable domain is EPEVTQTPSHQVTQMGQEVILRCVPISNHLYFYWYRQILGQKVEFLVSFYNNEISEKSEIFDDQFSVERPDGSNFTLKIRSTKLEDSAMYFCASKKGRVPRDEQFFGPGTRLTVL.

This sequence joins TRBV7-9 and TRBJ2-7; D possibly corresponds to TRBD1 (5 bases). The germline V gene encodes CDR1 SEHNR and CDR2 FQNEAQ (reference sequence). CDR3 length equals 14 residues. V lost 4 bases to trimming and J lost 2 bases, with 12 bases between them. CDR3 residues: CASSWTISTYEQYF. CDR3 DNA sequence: TGTGCCAGCAGCTGGACAATATCTACCTACGAGCAGTACTTC.

CDR3 loop: CASSLASRRTEQYF. The CDR3 DNA follows: TGTGCCAGCAGCTTAGCTAGTCGCAGGACCGAGCAGTACTTC. V gene TRBV7-8 combines with J gene TRBJ2-7; D remains ambiguous. CDR1 is SGHVS and CDR2 is FQNEAQ in the germline V gene. There are 14 residues in the CDR3. The germline V and J ends were trimmed by 0 bases and 6 bases, with 12 bases remaining between them.

Many counts were recorded for this clonotype. The rearrangement uses TRBV11-2 and TRBJ2-5, with D possibly matching TRBD2 (5 bases). The germline gives CDR1 SGHAT, CDR2 FQNNGV. The CDR3 sequence is 14 residues long. V gave up 1 base and J gave up 5 bases, with 11 bases separating them. CDR3 amino acids: CASSLVSSGETQYF. In DNA, the CDR3 is TGTGCCAGCAGCTTAGTCTCCTCGGGGGAGACCCAGTACTTC.

The rearrangement joins TRBV7-2 to TRBJ2-3, with 10 bases identical to TRBD2. Germline lookup yields CDR1 SGHTA and CDR2 FQGNSA. After removal of 1 base from V and 5 bases from J, the junction contained 6 bases not matched to a gene. This CDR3 comprises 16 residues. The DNA of the CDR3 is TGTGCCAGCAGCTTAGAGCGGGGGGGCCGAGGAGATACGCAGTATTTT. It yields the protein CASSLERGGRGDTQYF.

About this clonotype itself: Its ends do not fully match the called genes, so a read error is possible. The rearrangement uses TRBV7-9 and TRBJ2-5, with TRBD1 matching over 8 bases. Germline V CDR1 and CDR2: SEHNR, FQNEAQ (reference sequence). This CDR3 has 13 amino acids. This CDR3 is CASSSDRVQTQYF. The CDR3 coding sequence is TGTGCCAGTAGCTCGGACAGGGTACAGACCCAGTACTTC.

In the case of this clonotype: A much larger clone lies a single base off, so this may be a read error. V gene TRBV6-5 combines with J gene TRBJ1-2, with a tentative D call TRBD1 (5 bases). This CDR3 is built from 13 residues. CDR1 MNHEY and CDR2 SVGAGI come from the germline V gene. This chain's CDR3 is CASRSGTRYGYAF. CDR3 sequence (DNA): TGTGCCAGCAGGTCGGGGACGAGATATGGCTACGCCTTC.

The chain uses TRBV15 and TRBJ1-5, with D possibly being TRBD1 (5 bases). Per the germline V gene, CDR1 is LNHNV and CDR2 is YYDKDF (reference sequence). This CDR3 spans 13 amino acids. Trimming removed 4 bases at V and 9 bases at J, with 13 bases between. CDR3 in DNA: TGTGCCACCAGCATGGGAGGCGGGGGGCCCCAGCATTTT. Protein sequence: CATSMGGGGPQHF.

This clonotype has ten or more counts. The gene calls are TRBV7-9 and TRBJ1-1; no firm D call. Germline V CDR1 and CDR2: SEHNR, FQNEAQ (reference sequence). The CDR3 runs 12 residues. The V and J ends lost 5 bases and 1 base respectively, with 5 bases between them. This chain's CDR3 is CASSPRNTEAFF. CDR3 sequence (DNA): TGTGCCAGCAGCCCCAGGAACACTGAAGCTTTCTTT.

About this clonotype itself: In this CDR3 the conserved last residue, phenylalanine or tryptophan, is missing, so a read error is likely. The chain uses TRBV25-1 and TRBJ1-2; D may be TRBD1 (6 bases). Germline V gene lookup returns CDR1 MGHDK and CDR2 SYGVNS. The length of the CDR3 is 15 residues. V was trimmed by 8 bases and J by 4 bases, leaving 20 bases between them. CDR3 sequence reads: CASCPGGSLGYGYTL. In DNA form, the CDR3 reads TGTGCCAGCTGCCCCGGGGGCAGCCTGGGCTATGGCTACACCCTC.

This clonotype occurred a few times. V usage is TRBV6-5 and J usage is TRBJ1-5; tentative D call: TRBD1 (5 bases). The V end lost 4 bases, the J end lost 0 bases, and 16 bases lay between the germline ends. Germline CDR1 and CDR2: MNHEY and SVGAGI. The CDR3 sequence is 17 residues long. The DNA for the CDR3 is TGTGCCAGCAGTTCCCTCGGGGGGGTGGATAGCAATCAGCCCCAGCATTTT. As protein: CASSSLGGVDSNQPQHF.

The chain links TRBV10-2 to TRBJ2-7; weak D call: TRBD2 (6 bases). The V and J ends lost 6 bases and 3 bases respectively, with 15 bases between them. Per germline, CDR1 WSHSY and CDR2 SAAADI. There are 14 residues in the CDR3. CDR3 nucleotide sequence: TGCGCCAGCAGGTGGGCCGGGAGCGACTACGAGCAGTACTTC. Its translation: CASRWAGSDYEQYF.

Note on this clonotype: The conserved final phenylalanine or tryptophan is absent from the CDR3, which likely points to a read error. The DNA is left out, because the CDR3 cannot be placed on it with certainty; the CDR3 is given as TCRdb lists it. The V gene is TRBV7-9, the J gene TRBJ1-4; the DNA was not compared with TRBD1, the D call given in the table. Per germline, CDR1 SEHNR and CDR2 FQNEAQ (reference sequence). The CDR3 contains 8 residues when both ends are counted. CDR3 amino acids: CASSPRTA.

This clonotype was found once. V gene TRBV5-1 combines with J gene TRBJ2-7; 8 bases align to TRBD1. Unmatched junction bases numbered 12, after V lost 4 bases and J lost 6 bases. CDR1 is SGHRS, CDR2 YFSETQ, per germline. CDR3 length: 15 residues. Here the CDR3 reads CASSNQGTGLLEQYF. In DNA form, the CDR3 reads TGCGCCAGCAGCAATCAGGGGACAGGACTCCTCGAGCAGTACTTC.